The 28 T cell receptor beta chains presented below share a single source sample, sequenced in a study of shared clonotypes between healthy human individuals. The protocol was immunoSEQ multiplex PCR, while the TCRdb copy is restricted to in-frame clones and leaves out a portion. The sample lists about 2 million clones; about 95% were seen once. Positively selected for CCR7, the CD45RO-negative cells used as naive CD8 cells excluded terminally differentiated effector memory CD45RA+ cells. Sequencing used naive CD8+ T cells sorted from blood. The receptors were gathered from a man between 18 and 35 years old in good health.

The chain combines TRBV27 with TRBJ2-7; no clear D. The CDR3 is 12 residues long. The ends were cut back, 5 bases at V and 3 bases at J, with 8 bases in the middle. From germline, CDR1 is MNHEY and CDR2 SMNVEV (reference sequence). In nucleotides, the CDR3 is TGTGCCAGCAGTATAAGTGGCTACGAGCAGTACTTC. Its translation is CASSISGYEQYF.

A remark on this clone: This likely stems from a read error, as it lies one base from a far larger clone. The gene calls are TRBV5-1 and TRBJ2-1; D possibly corresponds to TRBD2 (5 bases). CDR1 SGHRS and CDR2 YFSETQ come from the germline V gene. The CDR3 loop spans 14 amino acids. Trimming cost V 0 bases and J 8 bases, with 12 bases left between them. The DNA for the CDR3 is TGCGCCAGCAGCTTGGAACTAGGAAGTTATGAGCAGTTCTTC. Protein sequence: CASSLELGSYEQFF.

The V and J genes are TRBV7-8 and TRBJ2-1; tentatively, D is TRBD2 (6 bases). V lost 5 bases to trimming and J lost 7 bases, with 18 bases between them. The CDR3 covers 15 residues. The germline gives CDR1 SGHVS, CDR2 FQNEAQ. The CDR3 is CASSTGLLGANEQFF. In DNA form, the CDR3 reads TGTGCCAGCAGCACGGGACTGCTTGGGGCTAATGAGCAGTTCTTC.

The chain recombines TRBV27 with TRBJ1-5; D is uncertain. The CDR3 totals 12 residues. Germline CDR1 reads MNHEY; CDR2 reads SMNVEV (reference sequence). V was trimmed by 9 bases and J by 0 bases, leaving 6 bases between them. DNA for the CDR3: TGTGCCAGTGGTTATAGCAATCAGCCCCAGCATTTT. It specifies CASGYSNQPQHF.

The rearrangement joins TRBV10-3 to TRBJ2-1; D ambiguous. V shed 5 bases and J shed 7 bases, with 9 bases lying between them. The germline V gene encodes CDR1 ENHRY and CDR2 SYGVKD. The CDR3 loop spans 12 amino acids. The CDR3 here is CAISSTRNEQFF. CDR3 nucleotides: TGTGCCATCAGTTCTACTCGTAATGAGCAGTTCTTC.

On this clone itself: The sample holds other DNA sequences that translate to the same CDR3. The chain combines TRBV5-1 with TRBJ1-4; D gene uncertain. The CDR3 length is 15 residues. From germline, CDR1 is SGHRS and CDR2 YFSETQ. Trimming cost V 0 bases and J 0 bases, with 6 bases left between them. The CDR3 reads CASSLDGATNEKLFF. The DNA of the CDR3 is TGCGCCAGCAGCTTGGACGGGGCAACTAATGAAAAACTGTTTTTT.

The chain joins TRBV6-5 to TRBJ2-5, with no clear D. This CDR3 is 13 amino acids long. V was clipped by 2 bases and J by 5 bases, with 9 bases between them. CDR1 is MNHEY and CDR2 is SVGAGI in the germline V gene. Written as DNA, the CDR3 is TGTGCCAGCAGTTACGGTACTGAGGAGACCCAGTACTTC. Its protein product is CASSYGTEETQYF.

This rearrangement joins TRBV6-1 to TRBJ2-1; D might be TRBD2 (6 bases). The CDR3 loop spans 12 amino acids. Trimming took off 3 bases at V and 7 bases at J, with 7 bases between the two ends. Germline CDR1 reads MNHNS; CDR2 reads SASEGT. CDR3 region: CASSETSNEQFF. The CDR3 DNA follows: TGTGCCAGCAGTGAGACTAGTAATGAGCAGTTCTTC.

This clone has just one count. The chain carries TRBV14 and TRBJ2-6; 10 nucleotides match TRBD1. After removal of 1 base from V and 0 bases from J, the junction contained 6 bases not matched to a gene. The CDR3 is made up of 19 amino acids. Germline assignment: CDR1 SGHDN and CDR2 FVKESK. CDR3 coding DNA: TGTGCCAGCAGCCAAGTTTGGGGACAGGGGAGCTCTGGGGCCAACGTCCTGACTTTC. It yields the protein CASSQVWGQGSSGANVLTF.

This chain links TRBV15 with TRBJ1-2, with a possible D match to TRBD1 (6 bases). The CDR3 contains 14 residues. Deletions cut 5 bases from V and 4 bases from J, with 14 bases between. CDR1 and CDR2 from the germline V gene are LNHNV and YYDKDF (reference sequence). The CDR3 protein is CATSQQGSSYGYTF. The CDR3 DNA reads TGTGCCACCAGCCAACAGGGTAGTAGCTATGGCTACACCTTC.

This chain links TRBV7-6 with TRBJ2-7, with 11 bases identical to TRBD1. The CDR3 is 15 amino acids. V shed 4 bases, J shed 7 bases, and the junction held 9 bases outside the gene matches. Per germline, CDR1 SGHVS and CDR2 FNYEAQ. The DNA of the CDR3 is TGTGCCAGCAGCTACGGACAGGGGGCCCCGGCGGAGCAGTACTTC. Translation: CASSYGQGAPAEQYF.

Concerning this clone: The sample contains more than one DNA sequence encoding this CDR3. The chain recombines TRBV4-3 with TRBJ1-1; perhaps TRBD1 as D (5 bases). Germline CDR1 reads LGHNA; CDR2 reads YSLEER. V dropped 1 base and J dropped 3 bases, with 9 bases sitting between them. The CDR3 sequence is 14 residues long. The CDR3 here is CASSQGRGYTEAFF. The DNA for the CDR3 is TGCGCCAGCAGCCAAGGTAGGGGCTACACTGAAGCTTTCTTT.

V gene TRBV7-6 combines with J gene TRBJ1-2; D not resolved. Germline CDR1 is SGHVS and CDR2 is FNYEAQ. This CDR3 is 13 amino acids long. V was pared by 5 bases and J by 4 bases, with 11 bases between. CDR3 amino acids: CASSGVGSYGYTF. Here the CDR3 DNA reads TGTGCCAGCAGCGGAGTCGGCAGCTATGGCTACACCTTC. The whole variable domain, filled in from reference TRBV7-6 and TRBJ1-2, reads GAGVSQSPRYKVTKRGQDVALRCDPISGHVSLYWYRQALGQGPEFLTYFNYEAQQDKSGLPNDRFSAERPEGSISTLTIQRTEQRDSAMYRCASSGVGSYGYTFGSGTRLTVV.

CDR3 residues: CASSEAEAASTDTQYF. In nucleotides, the CDR3 is TGTGCCAGCAGTGAAGCGGAGGCAGCTAGCACAGATACGCAGTATTTT. V is TRBV2 and J is TRBJ2-3; D perhaps matches TRBD2 (5 bases). This CDR3 comprises 16 residues. CDR1 is SNHLY, CDR2 FYNNEI, per germline. V was cut by 0 bases and J by 0 bases, with 10 bases left in between.

V is TRBV11-2 and J is TRBJ2-1; D possibly corresponds to TRBD1 (5 bases). The CDR3 totals 15 residues. Germline V gene lookup returns CDR1 SGHAT and CDR2 FQNNGV. The V end was cut by 0 bases, the J end by 4 bases, with 10 bases between. DNA of the CDR3: TGTGCCAGCAGCTTAGAGATGTGGACATACAATGAGCAGTTCTTC. Protein: CASSLEMWTYNEQFF. Drawing the rest from reference TRBV11-2 and TRBJ2-1, the complete variable domain is EAGVAQSPRYKIIEKRQSVAFWCNPISGHATLYWYQQILGQGPKLLIQFQNNGVVDDSQLPKDRFSAERLKGVDSTLKIQPAKLEDSAVYLCASSLEMWTYNEQFFGPGTRLTVL.

This clone showed up just once. The chain employs TRBV27 and TRBJ2-1; 9 nucleotides agree with TRBD1. There are 13 residues in the CDR3. From germline, CDR1 is MNHEY and CDR2 SMNVEV (reference sequence). With V trimmed by 5 bases and J by 8 bases, 4 bases remained unmatched. The chain's CDR3 is CASSLQGAHEQFF. CDR3 sequence (DNA): TGTGCCAGCAGTCTACAGGGGGCCCATGAGCAGTTCTTC.

Points on this clone: In the same sample, other DNA sequences code for this CDR3. The chain combines TRBV27 with TRBJ2-3; 7 bases fit TRBD1. Trimming at V came to 2 bases and at J to 4 bases, leaving 0 bases not matched to a gene. The germline CDR1 and CDR2 sequences are MNHEY and SMNVEV (reference sequence). This CDR3 has 13 amino acids. The CDR3 nucleotides are TGTGCCAGCAGTTTACAGGGGGCAGATACGCAGTATTTT. Translating gives CASSLQGADTQYF.

The chain recombines TRBV12-2 with TRBJ1-1; the tabulated D call, TRBD1, remains unverified against the DNA. TRBV12-2 is assigned pseudogene status. The CDR3 runs to 17 residues. The CDR3 region has the DNA TGTGCAAGTCGCCCACGGGACAGGGAACAAGAAAACACTGAAGCTTTCTTT. Its protein product is CASRPRDREQENTEAFF.

The rearrangement joins TRBV15 to TRBJ1-5; D remains unclear. V was shortened by 0 bases and J by 0 bases, with 12 bases between the two germline ends. The CDR3 consists of 17 residues. CDR1 is LNHNV, CDR2 YYDKDF, per germline (reference sequence). CDR3: CATSRDLSQTSNQPQHF. In DNA, the CDR3 is TGTGCCACCAGCAGAGATCTATCACAGACTAGCAATCAGCCCCAGCATTTT.

The chain links TRBV15 to TRBJ1-2, with TRBD1 identical over 7 bases. Germline V gene lookup returns CDR1 LNHNV and CDR2 YYDKDF (reference sequence). CDR3 length equals 17 residues. The V gene end was trimmed by 4 bases and the J gene end by 1 base; junction bases not matched to a gene: 12. The CDR3 here is CATSTVPTGLLNYGYTF. The CDR3 bases are TGTGCCACCAGCACTGTTCCGACAGGGCTACTTAACTATGGCTACACCTTC. Filled out from reference TRBV15 and TRBJ1-2, the complete variable domain reads DAMVIQNPRYQVTQFGKPVTLSCSQTLNHNVMYWYQQKSSQAPKLLFHYYDKDFNNEADTPDNFQSRRPNTSFCFLDIRSPGLGDTAMYLCATSTVPTGLLNYGYTFGSGTRLTVV.

The CDR3 DNA reads TGCGCCAGCAGGGAGAGGGGTGAAGCTTTCTTT. Its translation: CASRERGEAFF. The chain uses TRBV5-1 and TRBJ1-1; D might be TRBD1 (5 bases). The CDR3 runs to 11 residues. V lost 5 bases, J lost 7 bases, and 9 bases lay in between. Per germline, CDR1 SGHRS and CDR2 YFSETQ.

A word on this clone: This same CDR3 is encoded by further DNA sequences in the sample. The chain joins TRBV5-8 to TRBJ2-2, with TRBD1 as a possible D gene (6 bases). The CDR3 consists of 15 residues. V lost 4 bases to trimming and J lost 1 base, with 11 bases between them. Germline loops: CDR1 SGHTS, CDR2 YDEGEE. The chain's CDR3 is CASSPGTLNTGELFF. DNA of the CDR3: TGTGCCAGCAGCCCCGGGACATTGAACACCGGGGAGCTGTTTTTT.

The J gene is TRBJ2-5, the V gene TRBV10-3, with D possibly being TRBD1 (6 bases). TRBJ2-7 explains the end of the DNA better; the J call may be wrong. Per the germline V gene, CDR1 is ENHRY and CDR2 is SYGVKD. CDR3 length equals 13 residues. DNA of the CDR3: TGTGCCATCGAGTGGACAGCTTCCTACGAGCAGTACTTC. It translates to CAIEWTASYEQYF.

The chain recombines TRBV5-5 with TRBJ1-4, with TRBD1 identical over 9 bases. V was clipped by 4 bases and J by 5 bases; unmatched bases: 9. CDR1 and CDR2 from the germline V gene are SGHKS and YYEKEE (reference sequence). The CDR3 is made up of 16 amino acids. CDR3 nucleotide sequence: TGTGCCAGCAGCCCGGGACAGGGAGAATACAATGAAAAACTGTTTTTT. Its protein product is CASSPGQGEYNEKLFF.

Concerning this clone itself: Other DNA sequences in the sample encode the same CDR3. J is TRBJ2-7 and V is TRBV19, with 8 bases matching TRBD2. The V gene's germline CDR1 is LNHDA and CDR2 SQIVND (reference sequence). Germline trimming cut 5 bases from V and 0 bases from J; bases unmatched to any gene: 3. The CDR3 consists of 14 residues. The CDR3 loop is CASSLAGVSYEQYF. CDR3 DNA: TGTGCCAGTAGTCTAGCGGGCGTCTCCTACGAGCAGTACTTC.

This rearrangement joins TRBV7-2 to TRBJ2-1, with 9 bases fitting TRBD1. Germline CDR1 is SGHTA and CDR2 is FQGNSA. This CDR3 contains 15 residues. J gave up 4 bases and V 4 bases, and 5 bases lay outside the gene matches. The CDR3 coding sequence is TGTGCCAGCAGCTCGTGGGACAGGGAATACAATGAGCAGTTCTTC. Protein sequence: CASSSWDREYNEQFF.

The V and J genes are TRBV27 and TRBJ2-7; D uncertain. V lost 5 bases, J lost 0 bases, and 14 bases lay in between. This CDR3 is built from 15 residues. Per the germline V gene, CDR1 is MNHEY and CDR2 is SMNVEV (reference sequence). The CDR3 sequence is CASSPFYASSYEQYF. Here the CDR3 DNA reads TGTGCCAGCAGTCCGTTCTACGCGAGCTCCTACGAGCAGTACTTC.

The chain carries TRBV19 and TRBJ2-7; D unresolved. The CDR3 is made up of 13 amino acids. Germline CDR1 reads LNHDA; CDR2 reads SQIVND (reference sequence). V was shortened by 2 bases and J by 2 bases, with 7 bases between the two germline ends. The CDR3 reads CASSIKPTYEQYF. Here the CDR3 DNA reads TGTGCCAGTAGTATAAAGCCAACCTACGAGCAGTACTTC.